The 24 T cell receptor beta chains in this list originate from one sample, sequenced in a study of T cell changes during pregnancy in multiple sclerosis. Using immunoSEQ multiplex PCR, the repertoire was profiled, and TCRdb retains in-frame clones only, with some absent. The data hold 40,000 to 60,000 clones, with 94% observed a single time. The material was CD4+ T cells from peripheral blood mononuclear cells, obtained in the third trimester of pregnancy. These receptor sequences come from a female donor with multiple sclerosis, enrolled in a pregnancy study.

V and J are TRBV6-5 and TRBJ2-1; a possible D gene is TRBD2 (6 bases). V gave up 0 bases and J gave up 6 bases, with 15 bases separating them. Germline lookup yields CDR1 MNHEY and CDR2 SVGAGI. The CDR3 length is 16 residues. The CDR3 spells CASSYSGGKGSNEQFF. The CDR3 DNA is TGTGCCAGCAGTTACTCCGGGGGTAAAGGTTCCAATGAGCAGTTCTTC.

The chain carries TRBV27 and TRBJ2-7; the match to TRBD1 covers 9 bases. V lost 3 bases and J lost 5; bases outside the gene matches: 8. Per the germline V gene, CDR1 is MNHEY and CDR2 is SMNVEV (reference sequence). The CDR3 has 15 residues. CDR3 residues: CASSLVGTGNHEQYF. The CDR3 DNA reads as TGTGCCAGCAGTTTGGTTGGGACAGGGAACCACGAGCAGTACTTC.

This clone appeared a single time. CDR3 residues: CASSPQLSGATGELFF. In nucleotides, the CDR3 is TGTGCCAGCAGCCCACAACTAAGTGGGGCCACCGGGGAGCTGTTTTTT. The chain joins TRBV9 to TRBJ2-2, with a tentative D call TRBD1 (5 bases). V was pared by 4 bases and J by 4 bases, with 17 bases between. This CDR3 comprises 16 residues. Per the germline V gene, CDR1 is SGDLS and CDR2 is YYNGEE.

This clone was recorded once. The V gene is TRBV19, the J gene TRBJ2-2; TRBD2 might be the D (5 bases). Germline V lookup: CDR1 LNHDA, CDR2 SQIVND (reference sequence). V dropped 6 bases and J dropped 4 bases, with 12 bases sitting between them. The CDR3 has 14 amino acids. This CDR3 is CASRINSGTGELFF. The CDR3 region has the DNA TGTGCCAGTAGGATCAACAGCGGCACCGGGGAGCTGTTTTTT.

This clone has a single count. The CDR3 DNA reads as TGCGCCAGCAGCATCGAAACAGGGGTAGCGAACACTGAAGCTTTCTTT. This encodes CASSIETGVANTEAFF. The genes are TRBV5-1 and TRBJ1-1; the match to TRBD1 covers 7 bases. CDR3 length: 16 amino acids. Germline V CDR1 and CDR2: SGHRS, YFSETQ. The ends lost 4 bases at V and 1 base at J; junction bases unmatched: 10.

The V call is TRBV7-3, the J call TRBJ1-1; D may be TRBD1 (6 bases). Germline V CDR1 and CDR2: SGHTA, FQGTGA. This CDR3 has 13 residues. V shed 6 bases and J shed 1 base, with 9 bases lying between them. CDR3 DNA sequence: TGTGCCAGCAGTCTACAGGGGAACACTGAAGCTTTCTTT. It encodes CASSLQGNTEAFF.

The gene calls are TRBV7-9 and TRBJ2-7; D may be TRBD2 (5 bases). Germline V gene lookup returns CDR1 SEHNR and CDR2 FQNEAQ (reference sequence). The CDR3 contains 14 residues. V dropped 2 bases and J dropped 2 bases, with 10 bases sitting between them. The CDR3, as DNA: TGTGCCAGCAGCTTACAAGAGGGTCCCTACGAGCAGTACTTC. Amino acids: CASSLQEGPYEQYF.

The rearrangement links TRBV2 to TRBJ1-5, with 10 bases fitting TRBD1. The germline V gene encodes CDR1 SNHLY and CDR2 FYNNEI. V shed 7 bases and J 4 bases; nucleotides not matched to a gene: 7. This CDR3 has 15 amino acids. CDR3 nucleotide sequence: TGTGCCAGCACGGGACAGGGGTGGGGTAATCAGCCCCAGCATTTT. It is translated as CASTGQGWGNQPQHF.

This clone was observed a single time. The genes are TRBV10-3 and TRBJ1-1; D is ambiguous. CDR1 is ENHRY and CDR2 is SYGVKD in the germline V gene. There are 13 residues in the CDR3. V lost 4 bases and J 1 base, leaving 7 bases between the germline ends. CDR3 nucleotide sequence: TGTGCCATCAGTGTCCTTTGGAACACTGAAGCTTTCTTT. Translating gives CAISVLWNTEAFF.

This sequence joins TRBV11-1 and TRBJ2-1, with 11 bases identical to TRBD2. This CDR3 contains 16 residues. J lost 7 bases, V lost 0 bases, and 5 bases had no gene match. Germline V gene lookup returns CDR1 SGHAT and CDR2 FQDESV (reference sequence). The CDR3 loop is CASSLAASGGKNEQFF. CDR3 in DNA: TGTGCCAGCAGCTTAGCGGCTAGCGGGGGGAAGAATGAGCAGTTCTTC. Looking up the rest from reference TRBV11-1 and TRBJ2-1 gives the full variable domain: EAEVAQSPRYKITEKSQAVAFWCDPISGHATLYWYRQILGQGPELLVQFQDESVVDDSQLPKDRFSAERLKGVDSTLKIQPAELGDSAMYLCASSLAASGGKNEQFFGPGTRLTVL.

This clone was recorded once. The J gene is TRBJ1-5, the V gene TRBV7-9; unclear D gene. V lost 0 bases, J lost 0 bases, and 3 bases lay in between. The CDR3 is 14 amino acids. Germline loops: CDR1 SEHNR, CDR2 FQNEAQ (reference sequence). CDR3 nucleotide sequence: TGTGCCAGCAGCTTAGCGAGTAGCAATCAGCCCCAGCATTTT. This gives the protein CASSLASSNQPQHF.

The rearrangement joins TRBV5-4 to TRBJ2-5; TRBD2 matches at 10 bases. Looked up from germline, CDR1 is SGHNT and CDR2 is YYREEE (reference sequence). This CDR3 comprises 15 residues. V trimming: 2 bases; J trimming: 4 bases; junction bases outside the gene matches: 5. The CDR3 loop is CASSFSGGPRETQYF. The CDR3 nucleotides read TGTGCCAGCAGCTTTAGCGGGGGGCCCCGAGAGACCCAGTACTTC.

The chain recombines TRBV30 with TRBJ2-5, with TRBD2 identical over 10 bases. Per germline, CDR1 GTSNPN and CDR2 SVGIG (reference sequence). Trimming removed 2 bases from V and 4 bases from J; junction bases left unmatched: 4. The CDR3 is made up of 14 amino acids. The CDR3 bases are TGTGCCTGGAGTACAAGCGGGAGGGGAGAGACCCAGTACTTC. It yields the protein CAWSTSGRGETQYF.

The chain is built from TRBV7-3 and TRBJ2-2, with D unclear. CDR1 is SGHTA and CDR2 is FQGTGA in the germline V gene. The CDR3 is made up of 14 amino acids. V was shortened by 4 bases and J by 4 bases, with 10 bases between the two germline ends. In DNA, the CDR3 is TGTGCCAGCAGCTACGACTCACGCACCGGGGAGCTGTTTTTT. This encodes CASSYDSRTGELFF.

The chain carries TRBV7-9 and TRBJ1-6; 7 bases fit TRBD1. CDR1 and CDR2 (germline): SEHNR, FQNEAQ (reference sequence). The CDR3 is made up of 17 amino acids. J lost 6 bases, V lost 1 base, and 9 bases had no gene match. CDR3 region: CASSLGVNRGLNSPLHF. The CDR3 DNA sequence: TGTGCCAGCAGCTTAGGAGTGAACAGGGGACTTAATTCACCCCTCCACTTT.

V usage is TRBV15 and J usage is TRBJ2-7; D may be TRBD1 (6 bases). Germline values: CDR1 LNHNV, CDR2 YYDKDF (reference sequence). The V end was cut by 5 bases, the J end by 2 bases, with 19 bases between. The CDR3 is 16 amino acids. CDR3 in DNA: TGTGCCACCAGCGTCTTCCGGGACAACCCGGCCTACGAGCAGTACTTC. Protein: CATSVFRDNPAYEQYF. Using reference TRBV15 and TRBJ2-7 for the parts outside the CDR3, the full variable domain is DAMVIQNPRYQVTQFGKPVTLSCSQTLNHNVMYWYQQKSSQAPKLLFHYYDKDFNNEADTPDNFQSRRPNTSFCFLDIRSPGLGDTAMYLCATSVFRDNPAYEQYFGPGTRLTVT.

Concerning this clone itself: One end of the junction varies from germline; a read error may be responsible. The gene calls are TRBV29-1 and TRBJ2-2; 7 nucleotides line up with TRBD1. The CDR3 is 15 amino acids. The germline V gene has CDR1 SQVTM and CDR2 ANQGSEA. The DNA of the CDR3 is TGCAGCGTTTCCCCCAAGGGGGCTCACACCGAGGAGCTGTTTTTT. This codes for CSVSPKGAHTEELFF.

The rearrangement links TRBV6-5 to TRBJ1-6; D remains unclear. Per the germline V gene, CDR1 is MNHEY and CDR2 is SVGAGI. Trimming took 2 bases from V and 7 from J, leaving 12 bases between them. CDR3 length: 15 amino acids. CDR3 nucleotide sequence: TGTGCCAGCAGTTACGCCCGGGTTGGGAATTCACCCCTCCACTTT. This codes for CASSYARVGNSPLHF.

The chain couples TRBV29-1 to TRBJ2-3; possible D gene TRBD1, 6 bases. Germline V CDR1 and CDR2: SQVTM, ANQGSEA. Trimming took off 3 bases at V and 2 bases at J, with 9 bases between the two ends. CDR3 length: 13 amino acids. CDR3 sequence reads: CSVEGTNTDTQYF. Here the CDR3 DNA reads TGCAGCGTTGAGGGGACAAACACAGATACGCAGTATTTT.

This sequence joins TRBV30 and TRBJ2-7; 8 bases are a match to TRBD2. Trimming cost V 2 bases and J 2 bases; bases outside gene matches: 5. CDR1 and CDR2 from the germline V gene are GTSNPN and SVGIG (reference sequence). The CDR3 has 14 amino acids. The CDR3 sequence: CAWSRGGSPYEQYF. For the CDR3, the DNA is TGTGCCTGGAGTCGGGGGGGGAGTCCCTACGAGCAGTACTTC.

The chain combines TRBV10-3 with TRBJ2-3; 7 positions agree with TRBD2. The germline V gene encodes CDR1 ENHRY and CDR2 SYGVKD. Trimming removed 2 bases from V and 4 bases from J; junction bases left unmatched: 6. The CDR3 spans 15 residues. Here the CDR3 DNA reads TGTGCCATCAGTGAGCCGAGCGGGGTTGCAGATACGCAGTATTTT. It yields the protein CAISEPSGVADTQYF.

This sequence joins TRBV2 and TRBJ1-1, with TRBD1 as a possible D gene (6 bases). Germline CDR1 is SNHLY and CDR2 is FYNNEI. The CDR3 sequence is 15 residues long. Trimming took 6 bases from V and 2 from J, leaving 16 bases between them. CDR3 loop: CASSGRGTQNTEAFF. The CDR3 nucleotides are TGTGCCAGCAGCGGGCGGGGGACACAAAACACTGAAGCTTTCTTT.

The chain employs TRBV5-8 and TRBJ1-4; possibly TRBD1 for D (6 bases). This CDR3 is built from 18 residues. The germline V gene encodes CDR1 SGHTS and CDR2 YDEGEE. V was cut by 5 bases and J by 0 bases, with 20 bases left in between. The CDR3 DNA follows: TGTGCCAGCAGAAAGCTTCCGGGACACCCACCAACTAATGAAAAACTGTTTTTT. Its protein is CASRKLPGHPPTNEKLFF.

This chain connects TRBV2 to TRBJ1-4; D might be TRBD1 (5 bases). V lost 3 bases, J lost 6 bases, and 14 bases lay in between. In germline, CDR1 is SNHLY, CDR2 FYNNEI. CDR3 length: 15 amino acids. This CDR3 is CASSDGGAPDEKLFF. CDR3 in DNA: TGTGCCAGCAGTGATGGAGGGGCGCCTGATGAAAAACTGTTTTTT.